This TCR beta chain was captured in a study of shared clonotypes between healthy human individuals (dated by TCRdb to between 2020 and 2021). Regarding the research as a whole: Three men and two women, aged 18 to 49 years, made up the cohort. For each donor, CD4 naive and CD4 memory were each given three plates, CD8 naive was given two plates, and CD8 memory was given one plate. The study deeply sequenced blood TCR repertoires of five healthy adults to estimate repertoire size and the extent of clonotype sharing between individuals. Libraries were prepared and TCR repertoires were sequenced by different laboratories using diverse techniques, in order to increase sequencing depth and limit assay-specific biases. Each donor's leukapheresis produced roughly between roughly 0.85 and 10 billion PBMCs.

TCR CDR3 regions were amplified from genomic DNA by multiplex PCR using the deep immunoSEQ assay. For each cell subset, the extracted genomic DNA was distributed evenly across all wells of several immunoSEQ 96-well plates, and each plate served as one replicate. For sorted subsets, each replicate PCR was loaded with roughly 0.2 ug genomic DNA, equivalent to 30,000 to 35,000 T cell genomes. Purified libraries were measured with a Qubit 3.0 fluorometer, size-checked on a Bioanalyzer 2100, and measured again with the KAPA Library Quantification kit. Each immunoSEQ 96-well plate was sequenced on its own single-read 150-cycle Illumina NextSeq 550 flow cell. In the paper's pipeline: Because only junctional sequences without quality scores were contained in the immunoSEQ output, filtering matching that applied to full-length reads could not be performed. To assign V/J genes and CDR3, sequences were annotated against IMGT germline references using PyIR, a Python wrapper for IgBLAST v1.9. Reads were filtered out if the reads had weak V/J assignments (E-value above 1e-6), no CDR3, stop codons, out-of-frame junctions, or ambiguous translated residues. V3J clonotypes were defined by identical inferred V gene, J gene, and CDR3 amino acid sequence. The percentage overlap between two repertoires was calculated by dividing the number of shared unique clonotypes by the size of the smaller repertoire. Richness of each repertoire was evaluated using RTK rarefaction, the Chao1 estimator, and Recon v2.1 estimates of unobserved clonotypes. Generation probabilities were computed with OLGA for all TCRbeta clonotypes obtained by the gDNA method from several donors. Entries here come from immuneACCESS through TCRdb and include only in-frame sequences with V and J called. Some clones fail to appear in such tables; in the studies checked, an unresolved V gene covers under half of the shortfall, and the cause of the remainder is unknown. V and J calls and clone size follow that table, whereas D and trimming were derived from the DNA. The sample has about 1.1 million clones on record, around three quarters of them singletons. The top ten clones comprise 0.5% to 0.6% of the sample.

What the research found in general, with its limitations: Compared with non-shared clonotypes, clonotypes shared by all four sorted-subset donors had higher generation probabilities. The genetic and exposure-history diversity represented was limited by the small number of donors. Across a handful of donors, around 5.4% of naive CD4, approximately 3.6% of naive CD8, 2.3% of memory CD4, and approximately 0.4% of memory CD8 clonotypes were shared. Pairwise subsampling indicated that sequencing depth was expected to affect the degree of clonotype sharing among donors. Sampling was restricted to blood, and TCR repertoires in tissue are likely to differ from TCR repertoires in blood. Estimated clonotype richness was generally larger for naive than for memory subsets. Rarefaction of sorted-subset datasets indicated incomplete sequencing despite the large sequencing depth.

Healthy HIV-negative adults with no recently reported acute infections or vaccinations were included as donors. All donors were Caucasian adults living in Nashville, Tennessee, USA. CD4+ T cells were enriched through magnetic negative selection, after which naive cells were positively selected on CD45RA and the remaining negative fraction served as the memory subset. Blood was collected by leukapheresis, and PBMCs were isolated by Ficoll-Histopaque density gradient centrifugation and then cryopreserved in liquid nitrogen vapor phase. Analytical flow cytometry was used to check the purity and quantity of each magnetically sorted T cell population. Genomic DNA was isolated from every sorted fraction and measured by UV absorbance on a Nanodrop 2000c. The cysteine opens and the phenylalanine closes a CDR3 of 15 amino acids. The sequence is cut down to CDR3 DNA, 45 bases in frame from base 1. Per the germline V gene, MNHNS is the CDR1 and SASEGT is the CDR2. V is trimmed back by 4 bases and J by 5 bases, and the junction contains 5 bases that no gene match accounts for.

Comment on this clone: Its antigen has not been determined. Base-call qualities are not available, and no considerably larger clone is one nucleotide away.

Recombination connected TRBV6-1 to TRBJ2-5, with 12 junctional bases fitting TRBD2. The sequence came from a man between 18 and 35 years old in good health. Some clones in this sample may be carry-over from other donors' samples. Sequences were obtained from memory CD4+ T cells from PBMCs. The cell subset or site label, as the study defines it: CD45RA-negative fraction. The DNA sequence is given as TGTGCCAGCAGTGTGACTAGCGGGAGCGGGGAGACCCAGTACTTC. Its product reads: CASSVTSGSGETQYF.